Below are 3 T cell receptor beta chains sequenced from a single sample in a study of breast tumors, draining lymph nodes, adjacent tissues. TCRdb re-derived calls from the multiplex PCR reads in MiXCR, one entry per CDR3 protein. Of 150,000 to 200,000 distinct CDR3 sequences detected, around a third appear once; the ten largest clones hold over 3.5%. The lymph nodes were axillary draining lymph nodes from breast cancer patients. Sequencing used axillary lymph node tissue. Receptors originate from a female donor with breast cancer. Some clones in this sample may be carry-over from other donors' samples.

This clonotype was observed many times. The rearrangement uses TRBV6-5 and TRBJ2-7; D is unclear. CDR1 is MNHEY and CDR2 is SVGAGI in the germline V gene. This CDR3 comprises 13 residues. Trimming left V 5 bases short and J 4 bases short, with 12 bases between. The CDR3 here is CASSPRRRYEQYF. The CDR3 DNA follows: TGTGCCAGCAGTCCGCGACGGCGATACGAGCAGTACTTC.

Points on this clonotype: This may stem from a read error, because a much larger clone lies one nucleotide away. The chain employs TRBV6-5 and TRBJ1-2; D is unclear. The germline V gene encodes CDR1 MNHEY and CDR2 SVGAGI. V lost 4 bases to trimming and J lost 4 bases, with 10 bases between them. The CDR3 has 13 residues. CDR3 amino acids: CASSSSFLYGYTF. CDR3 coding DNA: TGTGCCAGCAGTTCCTCGTTCCTCTATGGCTACACCTTC.

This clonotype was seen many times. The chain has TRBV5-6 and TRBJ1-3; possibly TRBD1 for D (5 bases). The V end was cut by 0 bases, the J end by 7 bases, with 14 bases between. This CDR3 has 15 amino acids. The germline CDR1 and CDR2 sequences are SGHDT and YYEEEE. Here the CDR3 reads CASSLGRGSRNTIYF. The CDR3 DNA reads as TGTGCCAGCAGCTTGGGGCGGGGCTCGCGGAACACCATATATTTT.